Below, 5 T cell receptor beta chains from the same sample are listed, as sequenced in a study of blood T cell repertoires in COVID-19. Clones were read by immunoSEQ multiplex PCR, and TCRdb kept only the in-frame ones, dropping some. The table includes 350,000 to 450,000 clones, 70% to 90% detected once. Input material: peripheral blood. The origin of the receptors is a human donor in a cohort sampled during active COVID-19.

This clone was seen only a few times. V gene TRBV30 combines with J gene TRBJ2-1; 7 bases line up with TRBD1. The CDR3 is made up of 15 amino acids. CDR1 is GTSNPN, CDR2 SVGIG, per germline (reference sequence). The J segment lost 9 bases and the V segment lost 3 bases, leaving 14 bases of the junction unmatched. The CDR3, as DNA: TGTGCCTGGAGAAGAGGGGGCGCCATCGGTTCTGAGCAGTTCTTC. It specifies CAWRRGGAIGSEQFF.

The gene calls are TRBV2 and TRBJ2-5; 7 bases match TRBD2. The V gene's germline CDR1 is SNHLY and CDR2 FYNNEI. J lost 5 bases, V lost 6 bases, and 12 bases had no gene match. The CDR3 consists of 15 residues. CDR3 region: CASRGGGPLGETQYF. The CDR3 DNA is TGTGCCAGCAGGGGGGGAGGGCCCCTCGGCGAGACCCAGTACTTC.

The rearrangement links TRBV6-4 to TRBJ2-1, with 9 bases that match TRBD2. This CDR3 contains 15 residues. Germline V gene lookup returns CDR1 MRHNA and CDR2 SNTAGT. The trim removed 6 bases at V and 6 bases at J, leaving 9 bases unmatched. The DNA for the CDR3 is TGTGCCAGCAGCCAACGTAGCGGGAGCAGCAATGAGCAGTTCTTC. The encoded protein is CASSQRSGSSNEQFF.

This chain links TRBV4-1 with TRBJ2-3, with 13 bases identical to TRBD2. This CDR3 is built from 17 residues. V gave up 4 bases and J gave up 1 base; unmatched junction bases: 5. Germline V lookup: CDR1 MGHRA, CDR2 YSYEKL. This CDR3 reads CASSLLGLAGGTDTQYF. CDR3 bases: TGCGCCAGCAGCCTCCTTGGACTAGCGGGGGGCACAGATACGCAGTATTTT.

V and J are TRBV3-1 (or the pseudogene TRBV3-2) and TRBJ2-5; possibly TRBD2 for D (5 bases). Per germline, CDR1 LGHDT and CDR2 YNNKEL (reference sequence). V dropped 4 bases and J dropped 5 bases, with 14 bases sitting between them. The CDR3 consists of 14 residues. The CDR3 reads CASSPNGISETQYF. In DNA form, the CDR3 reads TGTGCCAGCAGCCCCAACGGGATTTCTGAGACCCAGTACTTC.